Described below is a single T cell receptor (beta chain) sequence and its context. Its antigen specificity is not known. No base quality information exists; no much larger clone differs at one position. The sample originates from a study of blood T cell repertoires in COVID-19 (dated by TCRdb to 2018 to 2021). Turning to the overall study: Collaborator samples came from the United States, Italy and Spain and covered acute and convalescent phases of COVID-19. The samples were drawn from two sources: the first 160 participants of the ongoing ImmuneRACE study, and 1,000 to 1,500 subjects contributed by 6 global collaborators. The prospective study material was composed of cDNA or gDNA derived from T cells, B-cell-depleted T cells, or PBMCs. A freely available public database, intended as a resource for researchers studying the immune response to SARS-CoV-2, is where the repertoires were released. Subjects who had been exposed to COVID-19, were actively infected with it, or had recovered from it provided the deeply sampled blood TCRbeta repertoires that made up the dataset. Nearly every sample came with metadata listing a de-identified subject ID, COVID-19 status, age in years and sex. Where HLA class I and class II types were available, the types were taken from metadata supplied by the sample provider, not from assay-based typing.

The CDR3 starts with the cysteine, ends with the phenylalanine, and has 15 residues. The DNA shown is the 45-base CDR3, in frame from base 1. V has 7 bases trimmed and J has 4 bases trimmed; junction bases matching no gene number 7. CDR1 is given as MNHNY and CDR2 as SVGAGI, both from the germline V gene (reference sequence). TCRbeta CDR3 regions were amplified from genomic DNA using the immunoSEQ Assay, a bias-controlled multiplex PCR. The authors' pipeline ran thus. Within the assay, amplification of reference gene primers was used to estimate how many nucleated cells each sample contained. To quantify the absolute abundance of each unique TCRbeta CDR3 rearrangement, sequence reads were collapsed and filtered. Productive Simpson clonality was computed per sample as the square root of Simpson's diversity index over productive rearrangements. The table was pulled from immuneACCESS by TCRdb, which kept in-frame rearrangements only. Such tables lose some clones; where checked, under half of the loss comes from unresolved V genes, and the rest has no known cause. The V and J calls and the clone size are those of that table, but D and trimming were determined from the DNA. Within this sample are 120,000 or so clones, with more than 60% of them counted one time only. Of the sample, 2% to 2.5% is held by the ten largest clones.

Whole blood was collected in K2EDTA tubes by collaborating institutions according to the institutions' own protocols. Collaborator samples were shipped for TCRbeta analysis as frozen whole blood, isolated PBMCs, or DNA extracted from either sample type. The full study reports these points: The quantity of clinical and demographic metadata differed by source and by participant and was supplied without curation.

The sequence is built from TRBV6-6 and TRBJ1-6; TRBD1 agrees with 7 junctional bases. Sequenced sample: peripheral blood. This receptor was obtained from a man aged 65 to 85 with acute or convalescent COVID-19. The CDR3 amino acid sequence is: CASTGSGQYNSPLHF. The sequenced DNA: TGTGCCAGCACCGGATCGGGACAGTATAATTCACCCCTCCACTTT.